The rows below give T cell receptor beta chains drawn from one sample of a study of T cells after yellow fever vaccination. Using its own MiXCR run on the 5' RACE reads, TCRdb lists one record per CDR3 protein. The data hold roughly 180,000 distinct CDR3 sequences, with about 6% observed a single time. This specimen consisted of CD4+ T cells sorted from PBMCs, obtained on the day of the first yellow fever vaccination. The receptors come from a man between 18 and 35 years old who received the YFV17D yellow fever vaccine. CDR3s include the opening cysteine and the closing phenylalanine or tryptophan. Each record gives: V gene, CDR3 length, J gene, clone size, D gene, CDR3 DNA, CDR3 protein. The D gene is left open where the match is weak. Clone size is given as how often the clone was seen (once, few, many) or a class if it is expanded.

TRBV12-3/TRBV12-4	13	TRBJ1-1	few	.	TGTGCCAGCAGGGAAATCGAAGACACTGAAGCTTTCTTT	CASREIEDTEAFF
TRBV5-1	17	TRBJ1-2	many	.	TGCGCCAGCAGCGCCGACCCGACCTCCGGGTTAAGCTATGGCTACACCTTC	CASSADPTSGLSYGYTF
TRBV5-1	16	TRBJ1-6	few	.	TGCGCCAGCAGCTTGGCTCCCCTCGACGGAGAATCACCCCTCCACTTT	CASSLAPLDGESPLHF
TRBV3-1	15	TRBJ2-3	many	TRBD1	TGTGCCAGCAGCCACGAGGGGGCCCCGGTAGATACGCAGTATTTT	CASSHEGAPVDTQYF
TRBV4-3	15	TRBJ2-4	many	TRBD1	TGCGCCAGCAGCCGGGACAGGCCGGTCGGCGACATTCAGTACTTC	CASSRDRPVGDIQYF
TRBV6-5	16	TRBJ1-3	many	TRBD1	TGTGCCAGCAGTTACATGCAGGGGGCGACTGGAAACACCATATATTTT	CASSYMQGATGNTIYF
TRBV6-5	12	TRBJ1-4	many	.	TGTGCCAGCAGCCAGAACGGTGAAAAACTGTTTTTT	CASSQNGEKLFF
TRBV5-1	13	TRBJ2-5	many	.	TGCGCCAGCAGCTTGCGCCCTCTGGAGACCCAGTACTTC	CASSLRPLETQYF
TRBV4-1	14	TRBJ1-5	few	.	TGCGCCAGTCGGAGCGGCCTGAGCAATCAGCCCCAGCATTTT	CASRSGLSNQPQHF
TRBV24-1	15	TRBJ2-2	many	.	TGTGCCACCAGTACAGGGGAAGCGGGCACCGGGGAGCTGTTTTTT	CATSTGEAGTGELFF